The 27 T cell receptor beta chains below come from one sample, sequenced in a study of a mutant IDH1 vaccine in newly diagnosed glioma. Some clones are missing from TCRdb's copy, which holds only in-frame ones; the method was immunoSEQ multiplex PCR. The sample gives about 58,000 clones, approximately 79% of which show up once; about 7.7% is in the top ten. Time point specified: week 5, during vaccination. A single vaccine dose contained 300 ug of mutant IDH1 20-mer peptide, and topical imiquimod was used with it. Their recognized antigens are unknown. This specimen was PBMCs, taken from a glioma patient whose treatment included an IDH1 peptide vaccine. These TCRs come from a woman aged 45 to 65 with glioma.

CDR3 in DNA: TGTGCCAGCAGCCTCGGGACCCCGGGGACCCAGTACTTC. This encodes CASSLGTPGTQYF. The chain employs TRBV14 and TRBJ2-5; D tentatively fits TRBD1 or TRBD2 (5 bases each). The germline CDR1 and CDR2 sequences are SGHDN and FVKESK. The CDR3 totals 13 residues. V lost 4 bases and J 7 bases, leaving 13 bases between the germline ends.

The rearrangement joins TRBV5-1 to TRBJ2-3; D not certain. V was cut by 3 bases and J by 1 base, with 6 bases left in between. This CDR3 is 13 amino acids long. Germline lookup yields CDR1 SGHRS and CDR2 YFSETQ. The CDR3 DNA reads as TGCGCCAGCAGCTCCGTAGGCACAGATACGCAGTATTTT. It is translated as CASSSVGTDTQYF. Full variable domain (outside the CDR3, taken from reference TRBV5-1 and TRBJ2-3): KAGVTQTPRYLIKTRGQQVTLSCSPISGHRSVSWYQQTPGQGLQFLFEYFSETQRNKGNFPGRFSGRQFSNSRSEMNVSTLELGDSALYLCASSSVGTDTQYFGPGTRLTVL.

The V gene is TRBV25-1, the J gene TRBJ1-2; D ambiguous. The CDR3 spans 13 residues. Germline-derived CDR1 and CDR2 are MGHDK and SYGVNS. V lost 1 base to trimming and J lost 3 bases, with 6 bases between them. The CDR3 DNA reads as TGTGCCAGCAGTGAATTCGGGGACTATGGCTACACCTTC. It yields the protein CASSEFGDYGYTF.

This chain connects TRBV2 to TRBJ2-7; 10 bases line up with TRBD1. The germline CDR1 and CDR2 sequences are SNHLY and FYNNEI. V trimming: 6 bases; J trimming: 6 bases; junction bases outside the gene matches: 8. The CDR3 has 14 residues. For the CDR3, the DNA is TGTGCCAGCAGAGTGGCCGGGACAGGGGCCGAGCAGTACTTC. This translates into CASRVAGTGAEQYF.

The rearrangement joins TRBV2 to TRBJ2-2; a weak D match, TRBD2 (5 bases). V lost 1 base to trimming and J lost 6 bases, with 21 bases between them. The CDR3 spans 18 residues. The germline V gene has CDR1 SNHLY and CDR2 FYNNEI. Written as DNA, the CDR3 is TGTGCCAGCAGTGAAGAATTAGCAGGACGCCGGGGTCCCGGGGAGCTGTTTTTT. Its protein product is CASSEELAGRRGPGELFF. Complete variable domain (other parts from reference TRBV2 and TRBJ2-2): EPEVTQTPSHQVTQMGQEVILRCVPISNHLYFYWYRQILGQKVEFLVSFYNNEISEKSEIFDDQFSVERPDGSNFTLKIRSTKLEDSAMYFCASSEELAGRRGPGELFFGEGSRLTVL.

The DNA of the CDR3 is TGTGCCAGCAGTCGTCACCGGGACAGGGTATCACCCCTCCACTTT. Amino acid sequence: CASSRHRDRVSPLHF. The chain is built from TRBV28 and TRBJ1-6; 9 nucleotides align to TRBD1. Germline CDR1 and CDR2: MDHEN and SYDVKM. This CDR3 spans 15 amino acids. The J segment lost 10 bases and the V segment lost 5 bases, leaving 9 bases of the junction unmatched.

The genes are TRBV9 and TRBJ1-5, with D possibly TRBD1 on 5 matching bases. V gave up 0 bases and J gave up 7 bases, with 14 bases separating them. The CDR3 loop spans 15 amino acids. Germline V lookup: CDR1 SGDLS, CDR2 YYNGEE. The CDR3 DNA reads TGTGCCAGCAGCGTAGGTCCAGGGTCGGGACAGCCCCAGCATTTT. Its protein is CASSVGPGSGQPQHF.

The V and J genes are TRBV7-2 and TRBJ2-3; 9 nucleotides align to TRBD2. CDR3 size: 15 residues. Germline CDR1 reads SGHTA; CDR2 reads FQGNSA. V shed 5 bases, J shed 2 bases, and the junction held 5 bases outside the gene matches. The chain's CDR3 is CASSAKRGDTDTQYF. CDR3 sequence (DNA): TGTGCCAGCAGCGCAAAGCGGGGGGACACAGATACGCAGTATTTT.

V and J are TRBV21-1 and TRBJ2-5; the table's D call TRBD1 went unverified against the DNA. TRBV21-1 is tagged as a pseudogene. This CDR3 comprises 16 residues. The chain's CDR3 is CASSTPQAGGLETQYF. The CDR3 DNA follows: TGTGCCAGCAGCACCCCTCAGGCAGGGGGCCTCGAGACCCAGTACTTC.

The chain is built from TRBV19 and TRBJ1-2; D is unresolved. The length of the CDR3 is 12 residues. With 6 bases removed from V and 4 bases from J, the gap between germline ends came to 9 bases. In germline, CDR1 is LNHDA, CDR2 SQIVND (reference sequence). Written as DNA, the CDR3 is TGTGCCAGTAGGACCACCGTCTATGGCTACACCTTC. It is translated as CASRTTVYGYTF. The full variable domain, with the rest looked up from reference TRBV19 and TRBJ1-2, is DGGITQSPKYLFRKEGQNVTLSCEQNLNHDAMYWYRQDPGQGLRLIYYSQIVNDFQKGDIAEGYSVSREKKESFPLTVTSAQKNPTAFYLCASRTTVYGYTFGSGTRLTVV.

The chain links TRBV5-6 to TRBJ2-2, with 12 nucleotides matching TRBD1. From germline, CDR1 is SGHDT and CDR2 YYEEEE. CDR3 length: 16 residues. The junction had 7 bases not matched to a gene; V was cut back by 5 bases and J by 5 bases. The CDR3 reads CASSRDRGRSTGELFF. Here the CDR3 DNA reads TGTGCCAGCAGTCGGGACAGGGGGCGGAGTACCGGGGAGCTGTTTTTT.

The rearrangement joins TRBV9 to TRBJ2-2, with TRBD1 as a possible D gene (7 bases). The CDR3 sequence is 15 residues long. V gave up 3 bases and J gave up 7 bases, with 16 bases separating them. Germline V gene sequence: CDR1 SGDLS, CDR2 YYNGEE. The DNA for the CDR3 is TGTGCCAGCAGCGCCGAGACAGGGAGGAACGGGGAGCTGTTTTTT. Amino acids: CASSAETGRNGELFF.

The chain couples TRBV5-4 to TRBJ2-4; possible D gene TRBD2, 7 bases. Looked up from germline, CDR1 is SGHNT and CDR2 is YYREEE (reference sequence). This CDR3 contains 14 residues. The V gene lost 4 bases and the J gene lost 6 bases, with 14 bases spanning the gap. Here the CDR3 reads CASSEGEGRNIQYF. The DNA of the CDR3 is TGTGCCAGCAGCGAGGGGGAGGGACGAAACATTCAGTACTTC.

The chain combines TRBV7-6 with TRBJ1-3, with D hard to call. This CDR3 is built from 14 residues. V lost 1 base to trimming and J lost 0 bases, with 4 bases between them. In germline, CDR1 is SGHVS, CDR2 FNYEAQ. The CDR3 DNA sequence: TGTGCCAGCAGCTTAGACGGCTCTGGAAACACCATATATTTT. Translating it yields CASSLDGSGNTIYF.

This clone came up a few times. The chain uses TRBV18 and TRBJ1-1; no reliable D call. CDR1 is KGHSH, CDR2 LQKENI, per germline. Trimming removed 1 base at V and 4 bases at J, with 10 bases between. CDR3 size: 14 residues. Written as DNA, the CDR3 is TGTGCCAGCTCACCACAGGAGTGGGGCACTGAAGCTTTCTTT. It yields the protein CASSPQEWGTEAFF. The variable domain in full, completed from reference TRBV18 and TRBJ1-1, reads NAGVMQNPRHLVRRRGQEARLRCSPMKGHSHVYWYRQLPEEGLKFMVYLQKENIIDESGMPKERFSAEFPKEGPSILRIQQVVRGDSAAYFCASSPQEWGTEAFFGQGTRLTVV.

This chain uses TRBV19 with TRBJ1-3; possibly TRBD1 for D (6 bases). Germline V gene sequence: CDR1 LNHDA, CDR2 SQIVND (reference sequence). The ends were cut back, 3 bases at V and 0 bases at J, with 12 bases in the middle. The CDR3 is 16 residues long. The CDR3 sequence is CASSMLAGASGNTIYF. CDR3 bases: TGTGCCAGTAGTATGTTGGCAGGGGCCTCTGGAAACACCATATATTTT. Complete variable domain (other parts from reference TRBV19 and TRBJ1-3): DGGITQSPKYLFRKEGQNVTLSCEQNLNHDAMYWYRQDPGQGLRLIYYSQIVNDFQKGDIAEGYSVSREKKESFPLTVTSAQKNPTAFYLCASSMLAGASGNTIYFGEGSWLTVV.

The chain uses TRBV5-1 and TRBJ2-5, with 10 bases fitting TRBD1. The CDR3 is 14 amino acids. Per germline, CDR1 SGHRS and CDR2 YFSETQ. The J segment lost 5 bases and the V segment lost 1 base, leaving 2 bases of the junction unmatched. The CDR3 DNA follows: TGCGCCAGCAGCTTGCGGGACAGGGGTGAGACCCAGTACTTC. This translates into CASSLRDRGETQYF. Filled out from reference TRBV5-1 and TRBJ2-5, the complete variable domain reads KAGVTQTPRYLIKTRGQQVTLSCSPISGHRSVSWYQQTPGQGLQFLFEYFSETQRNKGNFPGRFSGRQFSNSRSEMNVSTLELGDSALYLCASSLRDRGETQYFGPGTRLLVL.

The chain recombines TRBV5-8 with TRBJ1-6, with TRBD1 identical over 8 bases. Germline CDR1 is SGHTS and CDR2 is YDEGEE. Unmatched junction bases numbered 6, after V lost 9 bases and J lost 7 bases. This CDR3 comprises 13 residues. The CDR3 reads CATSDRENSPLHF. CDR3 sequence (DNA): TGTGCCACCTCGGACAGGGAAAATTCACCCCTCCACTTT.

The chain has TRBV5-5 and TRBJ2-5, with a weak D call TRBD1 (5 bases). Germline lookup yields CDR1 SGHKS and CDR2 YYEKEE (reference sequence). Trimming stripped 5 bases from V and 3 bases from J, with 11 bases between. CDR3 size: 13 residues. CDR3 DNA sequence: TGTGCCAGCAGTTGGGGCAGGGAAGAGACCCAGTACTTC. Protein: CASSWGREETQYF. The variable domain in full, with the rest retrieved from reference TRBV5-5 and TRBJ2-5, is DAGVTQSPTHLIKTRGQQVTLRCSPISGHKSVSWYQQVLGQGPQFIFQYYEKEERGRGNFPDRFSARQFPNYSSELNVNALLLGDSALYLCASSWGREETQYFGPGTRLLVL.

The chain has TRBV29-1 and TRBJ1-2; 7 bases are a match to TRBD1. The length of the CDR3 is 13 residues. V was pared by 0 bases and J by 4 bases, with 2 bases of the junction left unmatched. Germline values: CDR1 SQVTM, CDR2 ANQGSEA. The CDR3 loop reads CSVEETGFYGYTF. CDR3 nucleotide sequence: TGCAGCGTTGAAGAGACAGGGTTCTATGGCTACACCTTC. Full variable domain (rest looked up from reference TRBV29-1 and TRBJ1-2): SAVISQKPSRDICQRGTSLTIQCQVDSQVTMMFWYRQQPGQSLTLIATANQGSEATYESGFVIDKFPISRPNLTFSTLTVSNMSPEDSSIYLCSVEETGFYGYTFGSGTRLTVV.

The V and J genes are TRBV11-3 and TRBJ2-3, with D tentatively TRBD2 (6 bases). This CDR3 is 15 amino acids long. Trimming removed 5 bases at V and 1 base at J, with 13 bases between. The germline gives CDR1 SGHNT, CDR2 YENEEA. The CDR3 sequence is CASSKRDSGTDTQYF. The CDR3 DNA is TGTGCCAGCAGCAAAAGGGACTCTGGCACAGATACGCAGTATTTT.

This clone was observed a handful of times. The chain employs TRBV14 and TRBJ2-7; D not certain. V dropped 0 bases and J dropped 0 bases, with 9 bases sitting between them. CDR1 is SGHDN and CDR2 is FVKESK in the germline V gene. The CDR3 contains 15 residues. The CDR3, as DNA: TGTGCCAGCAGCCAAGACCCAGAGAGCTCCTACGAGCAGTACTTC. Protein product: CASSQDPESSYEQYF.

The chain joins TRBV7-9 to TRBJ2-1; D tentatively fits TRBD1 or TRBD2 (6 bases each). The CDR3 is 15 amino acids. Germline V gives CDR1 SEHNR, CDR2 FQNEAQ (reference sequence). This CDR3 is CATKGGWGIYNEQFF. CDR3 sequence (DNA): TGTGCGACCAAAGGGGGGTGGGGGATATACAATGAGCAGTTCTTC.

The CDR3 region has the DNA TGTGCCAGCAGTGAACGGTGGGGCGGAGAGACCCAGTACTTC. It codes for CASSERWGGETQYF. The chain is built from TRBV6-1 and TRBJ2-5, with D possibly matching TRBD1 (5 bases). Trimming left V 2 bases short and J 4 bases short, with 11 bases between. From germline, CDR1 is MNHNS and CDR2 SASEGT. CDR3 length: 14 amino acids.

The chain employs TRBV10-3 and TRBJ2-2; D ambiguous. The CDR3 consists of 14 residues. Per germline, CDR1 ENHRY and CDR2 SYGVKD. With 6 bases removed from V and 0 bases from J, the gap between germline ends came to 8 bases. The CDR3 spells CAISQTTNTGELFF. For the CDR3, the DNA is TGTGCCATCAGCCAGACAACGAACACCGGGGAGCTGTTTTTT.

This clone was counted a single time. The CDR3 nucleotides are TGTGCCAGCAGCGCGACTAGCGGGCGCACAGATACGCAGTATTTT. Translation: CASSATSGRTDTQYF. The V gene is TRBV9, the J gene TRBJ2-3, with 10 bases identical to TRBD2. This CDR3 is built from 15 residues. Trimming removed 3 bases from V and 1 base from J; junction bases left unmatched: 2. Germline CDR1 is SGDLS and CDR2 is YYNGEE.

The chain links TRBV5-1 to TRBJ2-1, with D possibly being TRBD2 (6 bases). This CDR3 has 14 amino acids. V was shortened by 3 bases and J by 5 bases, with 12 bases between the two germline ends. The V gene's germline CDR1 is SGHRS and CDR2 YFSETQ. CDR3 coding DNA: TGCGCCAGCAGCTGGGCGGGGCAGCACAATGAGCAGTTCTTC. Protein product: CASSWAGQHNEQFF.